These 7 T cell receptor beta chains share one sample of origin, sequenced in a study of cytomegalovirus exposure and HLA in healthy donors. Profiled with immunoSEQ multiplex PCR; TCRdb holds only in-frame clones, not every one. The data contain 120,000 or so clones, about 87% of them singletons. The sequenced sample was PBMCs. The receptors originated from a woman under 30 in good health and CMV-seronegative.

This sequence joins TRBV6-6 and TRBJ1-1; possible D gene TRBD1, 5 bases. The ends were cut back, 0 bases at V and 1 base at J, with 9 bases in the middle. CDR3 size: 15 residues. CDR1 is MNHNY, CDR2 SVGAGI, per germline (reference sequence). CDR3 sequence: CASSYSRQRNTEAFF. The CDR3 nucleotides read TGTGCCAGCAGTTACTCGCGACAGAGGAACACTGAAGCTTTCTTT.

The CDR3 nucleotides read TGTGCCACCCGGGACAGCTACGAGCAGTACTTC. This codes for CATRDSYEQYF. The chain carries TRBV28 and TRBJ2-7, with 7 bases fitting TRBD1. Losses at the gene ends were 10 bases for V and 3 bases for J; bases not matched to a gene: 3. The germline V gene has CDR1 MDHEN and CDR2 SYDVKM. The CDR3 runs 11 residues.

This clone was counted only a few times. V and J are TRBV11-3 and TRBJ2-7; 13 nucleotides line up with TRBD2. Germline V lookup: CDR1 SGHNT, CDR2 YENEEA. This CDR3 has 15 residues. The V and J ends lost 4 bases and 4 bases, in that order; junction bases with no gene match: 4. The CDR3 bases are TGTGCCAGCAGCTCCCAGGGACTAGCGGGATACGAGCAGTACTTC. Encoded protein: CASSSQGLAGYEQYF. Supplemented by reference TRBV11-3 and TRBJ2-7, the full variable domain reads EAGVVQSPRYKIIEKKQPVAFWCNPISGHNTLYWYLQNLGQGPELLIRYENEEAVDDSQLPKDRFSAERLKGVDSTLKIQPAELGDSAVYLCASSSQGLAGYEQYFGPGTRLTVT.

The CDR3 nucleotides are TGTGCCAGCAGCCCAAACATTCCGGGACAGGGGAACTATGGCTACACCTTC. The encoded protein is CASSPNIPGQGNYGYTF. The chain has TRBV7-9 and TRBJ1-2; 10 nucleotides agree with TRBD1. The CDR3 is made up of 17 amino acids. The germline gives CDR1 SEHNR, CDR2 FQNEAQ (reference sequence). V was pared by 5 bases and J by 2 bases, with 11 bases of the junction left unmatched.

V gene TRBV11-3 combines with J gene TRBJ2-3; TRBD1 might be the D (5 bases). Trimming removed 0 bases from V and 4 bases from J, with 14 bases in between. Germline V CDR1 and CDR2: SGHNT, YENEEA. The CDR3 runs to 16 residues. Written as DNA, the CDR3 is TGTGCCAGCAGCTTAGAGGCAGGGCAGATTGCAGATACGCAGTATTTT. Its protein product is CASSLEAGQIADTQYF. Variable domain in full (rest from reference TRBV11-3 and TRBJ2-3): EAGVVQSPRYKIIEKKQPVAFWCNPISGHNTLYWYLQNLGQGPELLIRYENEEAVDDSQLPKDRFSAERLKGVDSTLKIQPAELGDSAVYLCASSLEAGQIADTQYFGPGTRLTVL.

The gene calls are TRBV30 and TRBJ2-7; 14 bases fit TRBD2. The germline CDR1 and CDR2 sequences are GTSNPN and SVGIG (reference sequence). With 2 bases clipped from V and 1 base from J, the junction kept 10 bases outside the gene matches. The CDR3 runs to 18 residues. CDR3: CAWSRHRTSGGTSYEQYF. CDR3 nucleotides: TGTGCCTGGAGTCGACACCGGACTAGCGGGGGGACGTCCTACGAGCAGTACTTC.

The chain recombines TRBV7-3 with TRBJ2-1, with 13 bases fitting TRBD2. V shed 4 bases, J shed 8 bases, and the junction held 8 bases outside the gene matches. Germline lookup yields CDR1 SGHTA and CDR2 FQGTGA. This CDR3 is 16 amino acids long. The CDR3 DNA reads TGTGCCAGCAGCTCACAGACTAGCGGGAGGCTCGATGAGCAGTTCTTC. Residues: CASSSQTSGRLDEQFF.